This T cell receptor beta chain was recorded in a study of blood T cells in healthy people across ages. Study-level results: Greater diversity and more naive CD4+ cells were seen in long-lived donors than in aged donors. Among T cells, TCR beta diversity per million cells dropped roughly linearly as age rose.

Trimming took 7 bases from V and 5 from J, leaving 15 bases between them. Germline CDR1 is MNHEY and CDR2 is SMNVEV (reference sequence). The CDR3 totals 14 residues. Healthy individuals of Caucasian origin from Russia, aged roughly 6 to 100, served as donors. A second PCR of roughly 7 to 11 cycles used a sample-barcoded 5' primer and a J-beta primer mix. Each CDR3 protein is one row after TCRdb ran MiXCR on the 5' RACE reads. The table lists approximately 800,000 distinct CDR3 sequences, around 34% of them singletons. This clonotype was counted between two and nine times. Its antigen is currently unknown.

V and J are TRBV27 and TRBJ2-1, with D perhaps TRBD1 or TRBD2 (5 bases each). The sample was blood. This TCR derives from a man in his late teens or twenties in good health. The CDR3 protein is CASNPWGYNNEQFF. The CDR3, as DNA: TGTGCCAGCAACCCCTGGGGGTACAACAATGAGCAGTTCTTC.